This TCR beta chain emerged from a study of human T cells and chemical hapten exposure (dated by TCRdb to about 2021). Some background on the complete study: For sensitization, 2% DPC in acetone was applied to a roughly 2 cm by roughly 2 cm area of upper inner arm skin. Weekly therapeutic DPC doses were additionally applied to the scalp of patients throughout the roughly 26-week study period. Patch testing on the upper back used Finn chambers containing 0.01% DPC, with scoring done after 6 days according to International Contact Dermatitis Research Group standards. The mostly female patient cohort included alopecia areata with under or over 50% scalp involvement, alopecia totalis and alopecia universalis. The libraries were sequenced as a pool, and the TCR yield per sample differed mostly because of small variations in library volumes within the pool. Peripheral blood TCR repertoire changes were tracked in vivo in alopecia patients during primary and secondary sensitization to the hapten diphenylcyclopropenone (DPC). Blood was sampled from patients pre-sensitization (week 0) and at 2, 6 and about 24 weeks after DPC sensitization. Twenty-nine alopecia patients gave blood for TCR sequencing at one to four time points (pre-sensitization, 2, 6 and 24 weeks).

What the research found in general, with its limitations: Patch test score was positively correlated with the number of PT1 expanded TCRs, with significance at thresholds 8, 16 and 32 but not at 4. Expanded TCRs formed significantly more large CDR3 similarity clusters than pre-sensitization or healthy control sets, consistent with antigen-driven responses. No change with DPC sensitization was found in the number of TCRs above 1 in 1000 frequency, and no evidence of global repertoire structure alterations was found. Repeated subsampling changed both the strength of the expansion versus patch-test correlation and the threshold at which the correlation became significant. Because all patients had alopecia, a presumed autoimmune disease, the immune response of the patients might differ from that of healthy individuals.

The method was RACE. Sequencing took place on a NextSeq 500. During library preparation, unique molecular identifiers were attached to individual cDNA molecules so that TCRs could be counted quantitatively and reproducibly. For every blood RNA sample, sequencing covered both the TCR alpha and TCR beta chains. Processing in the source paper ran as follows. Samples had a median of roughly 99,000 TCRs, with a range from about 23,224 to 750,000. The Decombinator software suite was used to annotate V, J and CDR3 in the TCR reads. Every sample was subsampled to the same number of TCRs (28,000) for the PS versus PT1 abundance plots. TCRs were defined as expanded if absent before sensitization and observed at least eight times at the 2-week time point. Using fastp trimming at Q25 and MiXCR clonotype assembly, TCRdb reanalyzed the public sequencing data and kept in-frame beta chains. Rows merge per CDR3 protein into single entries with the most common DNA and genes. These V and J calls are TCRdb output, not the study's own analysis. For this sample there are tens of thousands of distinct CDR3 sequences; less than 15% appear just once. The ten largest clones capture 4.6% of the sample.

The label giving this sample's time point can be read as: pre-sensitization, week 0. The sample's treatment or condition label, decoded: therapeutic diphenylcyclopropenone sensitization with weekly scalp DPC. At each patch-test visit, blood was drawn before the patch test was applied. Patients were eligible if aged 18 to 70, diagnosed with alopecia and judged suitable for DPC therapy, and pregnant patients were excluded. Total RNA was extracted from unfractionated whole blood that had been collected in Tempus Blood RNA tubes. In the case of this clonotype: Its antigen is not yet known. No qualities accompany the bases; no much larger clone lies one base away.

Per the germline V gene (reference sequence), DFQATT is the CDR1 and SNEGSKA is the CDR2. Taken from cysteine to phenylalanine, the CDR3 has 12 residues. Left in the record is the CDR3 DNA by itself, 36 bases read in frame from the first base. Trimming costs V 6 bases and J 3 bases, and their ends lie 10 bases apart. The chain couples TRBV20-1 to TRBJ2-3, with the D gene not confidently named. The starting material was whole blood, obtained in connection with sensitization to the hapten diphenylcyclopropenone (DPC). This clonotype was obtained from a woman between 50 and 59 years old with alopecia areata. Some clones in this sample may be carry-over from other donors' samples. The CDR3 region has the sequence CSAPSLTDTQYF. The base sequence is TGCAGTGCCCCCTCCCTTACAGATACGCAGTATTTT.